The rows below give T cell receptor beta chains drawn from one sample of a study of T cell responses to AZD1222 COVID-19 vaccine. Sequencing was performed with immunoSEQ multiplex PCR; in TCRdb, only in-frame clones are kept and a portion is missing. The table records around 89,000 clones, about 88% of them present only once. The source was peripheral blood, collected 28 days after the second AZD1222 dose. The receptor set was obtained from an adult who received the AZD1222 COVID-19 vaccine. The CDR3 runs from the conserved cysteine through the conserved F or W. The order of the fields is J gene, clone size, V gene, D gene, CDR3 DNA, CDR3 protein. D genes are given only for firm matches. Size values are once, few and many counts, or a class for expanded clones, and some rows have none.

TRBJ1-1 | . | TRBV6-5 | . | TGTGCCAGCACCGAGGGCAGCATGAACACTGAAGCTTTCTTT | CASTEGSMNTEAFF
TRBJ2-5 | . | TRBV6-5 | TRBD2 | TGTGCCAGCAGTTACTCCAACAGCGGGGGCGGGGAGACCCAGTACTTC | CASSYSNSGGGETQYF
TRBJ2-2 | . | TRBV11-2 | . | TGTGCCACGGGACACTTGAACACCGGGGAGCTGTTTTTT | CATGHLNTGELFF
TRBJ1-2 | . | TRBV6-2/TRBV6-3 | . | TGTGCCAGCAGCCCGGGATCCTATGGCTACACCTTC | CASSPGSYGYTF
TRBJ2-1 | . | TRBV2 | . | TGTGCCAGCAGCCCGAGGGGGTACAATGAGCAGTTCTTC | CASSPRGYNEQFF
TRBJ1-6 | . | TRBV19 | . | TGTGCCAGTGGACAGTACGAGCCCCTCCACTTT | CASGQYEPLHF
TRBJ2-5 | . | TRBV14 | . | TGTGCCAGCAGCCTCTTGAGGACCCAGTACTTC | CASSLLRTQYF
TRBJ2-2 | . | TRBV10-2 | . | TGCGCCAGCATGACGGAACCTTACACCGGGGAGCTGTTTTTT | CASMTEPYTGELFF
TRBJ1-1 | . | TRBV18 | . | TGTGCCAGCTCACCAGCAGACGGCCAGAAAGCTTTCTTT | CASSPADGQKAFF
TRBJ1-3 | once | TRBV6-5 | . | TGTGCCAGCAGTTACTCGTCGGGACCTGGAAACACCATATATTTT | CASSYSSGPGNTIYF
TRBJ1-5 | few | TRBV5-6 | TRBD1 | TGTGCCAGCAGTCGACAGGGCGTTCTTTCCCAGCATTTT | CASSRQGVLSQHF
TRBJ2-7 | . | TRBV6-4 | TRBD2 | TGTGCCAGCAGTCCCGGACTAGCGGGTGACGAGCAGTACTTC | CASSPGLAGDEQYF
TRBJ1-1 | few | TRBV12-3/TRBV12-4 | . | TGTGCCAGCAGTTCAGGACAGTACGAAGCTTTCTTT | CASSSGQYEAFF
TRBJ1-3 | . | TRBV11-2 | TRBD1 | TGTGCCAGCAGCCCCCGCGCCAAGGACAGGGGATCTGGAAACACCATATATTTT | CASSPRAKDRGSGNTIYF
TRBJ1-2 | . | TRBV5-6 | TRBD1 | TGTGCCAGCAGATACAGGGGAACGAACTATGGCTACACCTTC | CASRYRGTNYGYTF
TRBJ2-3 | once | TRBV6-4 | TRBD2 | TGTGCCAGCAGTGACTCCGGGGGGGCAGATACGCAGTATTTT | CASSDSGGADTQYF
TRBJ2-5 | . | TRBV24-1 | . | TGTGCCACCAGTGATCGCGGAGGGACTGAGACCCAGTACTTC | CATSDRGGTETQYF
TRBJ1-2 | . | TRBV6-5 | . | TGTGCCAGCAGTTACGGGAGGGGGGGAAACTATGGCTACACCTTC | CASSYGRGGNYGYTF
TRBJ1-5 | . | TRBV7-2 | . | TGTGCCAGCAGCTTAGGTGGGGCCCGTAGCAATCAGCCCCAGCATTTT | CASSLGGARSNQPQHF
TRBJ2-7 | . | TRBV2 | . | TGTGCCAGCGACGGGGACAAACACTCCTACGAGCAGTACTTC | CASDGDKHSYEQYF
TRBJ1-5 | . | TRBV2 | . | TGTGCCAGCAGTGAATATTGGGCAAGCAATCAGCCCCAGCATTTT | CASSEYWASNQPQHF
TRBJ1-3 | . | TRBV7-9 | . | TGTGCCAGCAGTCTGCCTGGTAGCAACACCATATATTTT | CASSLPGSNTIYF
TRBJ2-2 | . | TRBV24-1 | . | TGTGCCACCAGTGACCCAGGGCGGGGACACACCGGGGAGCTGTTTTTT | CATSDPGRGHTGELFF
TRBJ2-3 | once | TRBV3-1/TRBV3-2 | TRBD2 | TGTGCCAGCAGCCTCAGCGGGGGTCCAGATACGCAGTATTTT | CASSLSGGPDTQYF
TRBJ2-1 | . | TRBV4-3 | TRBD2 | TGCGCCAGCAGCCAAGATTTAGCGGGGGGGCTCTACAATGAGCAGTTCTTC | CASSQDLAGGLYNEQFF
TRBJ1-2 | . | TRBV3-1/TRBV3-2 | . | TGTGCCAGCAGCCAAGAAGGGTGGGGGACCCACTATGGCTACACCTTC | CASSQEGWGTHYGYTF
TRBJ1-1 | . | TRBV6-5 | . | TGTGCCAGCAGTTACCCGTTAACGCTTGGCACTGAAGCTTTCTTT | CASSYPLTLGTEAFF
TRBJ1-5 | . | TRBV30 | TRBD1 | TGTGCCTGGAGTGCCCAAAACAGGGGATGGGGCAATCAGCCCCAGCATTTT | CAWSAQNRGWGNQPQHF
TRBJ2-1 | . | TRBV11-3 | . | TGTGCCAGCAGCTTAGTCAGGGGTGAGCAGTTCTTC | CASSLVRGEQFF
TRBJ2-7 | once | TRBV6-1 | TRBD1 | TGTGCCAGCAGTGAATGGGAGACAGGGTCCTCCTACGAGCAGTACTTC | CASSEWETGSSYEQYF
TRBJ2-1 | . | TRBV4-1 | TRBD2 | TGCGCCAGCAGCCGGGCTGCGGGAGGGGGGGCCTTTCCTCCCTACAATGAGCAGTTCTTC | CASSRAAGGGAFPPYNEQFF
TRBJ1-1 | . | TRBV7-3 | . | TGTGCCAGCAAACAGGGTTTGGGCACTGAAGCTTTCTTT | CASKQGLGTEAFF
TRBJ2-7 | . | TRBV6-5 | . | TGTGCCAGCGGACAGTCCTACGAGCAGTACTTC | CASGQSYEQYF
TRBJ1-5 | . | TRBV27 | TRBD1 | TGTGCCAGCAGTTTATATGGGGGGGACAGGGTGAGCAATCAGCCCCAGCATTTT | CASSLYGGDRVSNQPQHF
TRBJ2-7 | few | TRBV7-2 | . | TGTGCCAGCAGCTTTGCCGTAGGCTACGAGCAGTACTTC | CASSFAVGYEQYF
TRBJ2-5 | . | TRBV9 | . | TGTGCCAGCAGCGTAGCCGGGCGGGAAGAGACCCAGTACTTC | CASSVAGREETQYF
TRBJ1-1 | . | TRBV6-2/TRBV6-3 | . | TGTGCCAGCAGTTACACCGCGCCCGGGATCAACACTGAAGCTTTCTTT | CASSYTAPGINTEAFF
TRBJ1-6 | . | TRBV5-6 | . | TGTGCCAGCAGCTTTATGGCCCGGGGGGCCCTCCACTTT | CASSFMARGALHF
TRBJ2-1 | . | TRBV9 | . | TGTGCCAGCAGCGCACACAGGGTGGAATACAATGAGCAGTTCTTC | CASSAHRVEYNEQFF
TRBJ2-3 | . | TRBV6-2/TRBV6-3 | TRBD2 | TGTGCCAGCAGTTACTCGTCTAGCGGGATTACTAGCACAGATACGCAGTATTTT | CASSYSSSGITSTDTQYF
TRBJ1-2 | . | TRBV9 | TRBD1 | TGTGCCAGCAGCGACAGGGGCCCAACATCCTCTTTTGGCTACACCTTC | CASSDRGPTSSFGYTF
TRBJ2-5 | . | TRBV6-5 | . | TGTGCCAGCAGCCCGGGGACTGGCGTAGAGACCCAGTACTTC | CASSPGTGVETQYF
TRBJ2-7 | . | TRBV4-1 | TRBD2 | TGCGCCAGCAGCCAGACCCCAAGGGCGGGGGGATCCTACGAGCAGTACTTC | CASSQTPRAGGSYEQYF
TRBJ1-6 | . | TRBV19 | . | TGTGCCAGTATGGGAGGGGTAGGAAGTTCACCCCTCCACTTT | CASMGGVGSSPLHF
TRBJ1-5 | . | TRBV7-8 | . | TGTGCCAGCAGTCGGGCCGCCGTGAATCAGCCCCAGCATTTT | CASSRAAVNQPQHF
TRBJ1-1 | . | TRBV6-5 | . | TGTGCCAGCAGTTACTCGAATAAAGGCGACACTGAAGCTTTCTTT | CASSYSNKGDTEAFF
TRBJ1-2 | . | TRBV6-4 | . | TGTGCCAGCAGTCCCGAAGGGGACTATGGCTACACCTTC | CASSPEGDYGYTF
TRBJ1-4 | . | TRBV28 | . | TGTGCCAGCGCATTCCCTGCAACTAATGAAAAACTGTTTTTT | CASAFPATNEKLFF
TRBJ2-3 | . | TRBV4-1 | . | TGCGCCAGCAGCCTTGGGGGAGGCACAGATACGCAGTATTTT | CASSLGGGTDTQYF
TRBJ2-3 | . | TRBV5-4 | TRBD2 | TGTGCCAGCAGTCCCACCGGGGGGGGCCGAACAGATACGCAGTATTTT | CASSPTGGGRTDTQYF
TRBJ1-1 | . | TRBV7-9 | . | TGTGCCAGCAGCTTAGTTTTGGGACTCACTGAAGCTTTCTTT | CASSLVLGLTEAFF
TRBJ2-7 | . | TRBV25-1 | TRBD1 | TGTGTGGCGGCGGCAGGGGGCGAGCAGTACTTC | CVAAAGGEQYF
TRBJ2-1 | few | TRBV7-2 | . | TGTGCCAGCAGCTTAAGGGGTAACAATGAGCAGTTCTTC | CASSLRGNNEQFF
TRBJ1-5 | . | TRBV5-1 | TRBD1 | TGCGCCAGCAGCTTCGGCGACAGGGATAATCAGCCCCAGCATTTT | CASSFGDRDNQPQHF
TRBJ2-7 | . | TRBV18 | . | TGTGCCAGCTCACGTGGTATGTACGAGCAGTACTTC | CASSRGMYEQYF
TRBJ2-7 | . | TRBV10-3 | . | TGTGCCATCAGTGATGGCGAGCAGTACTTC | CAISDGEQYF
TRBJ1-4 | . | TRBV6-5 | . | TGTGCCAGCGCTAACGCCGCGGGGGCGGGGGAAAAACTGTTTTTT | CASANAAGAGEKLFF
TRBJ1-3 | . | TRBV28 | . | TGTGCCAGCAGTTTATACATTAACTCTGGAAACACCATATATTTT | CASSLYINSGNTIYF
TRBJ1-1 | . | TRBV11-2 | . | TGTGCCAGCAGCTCCAACACTGAAGCTTTCTTT | CASSSNTEAFF
TRBJ2-1 | . | TRBV9 | TRBD1 | TGTGCCAGCAGCGGAAGACAGGGGGGCTACAATGAGCAGTTCTTC | CASSGRQGGYNEQFF